This T cell receptor beta chain was obtained from a study of early T cells in non-severe SARS-CoV-2 infection (dated by TCRdb to 2020 to 2023). About the investigation overall: Because TCR sequencing relied on bulk RNA taken from unsorted whole blood, pairing of alpha and beta chains was not possible. What the research found in general, with its limitations: VDJdb matching was skewed toward anti-spike CD8 responses, so virus-specific expansions were likely underestimated and private and CD4 specificities were missed.

CDR1 and CDR2 were assigned from the germline V gene as SGHVS and FNYEAQ. V is reduced by 3 bases and J by 2 bases, leaving a spacing of 8 bases between them. The CDR3, from cysteine to phenylalanine, totals 14 residues. Solely the CDR3 DNA is kept, with 42 bases framed from the first base. This clonotype was observed many times. The antigen it binds to is not known. No per-base quality is available; no much larger clone lies one base away. This was a case-control study nested in a cohort of healthcare workers in London, UK, who had nasopharyngeal swab PCR tests and blood samples taken every week. Between 23 and 31 March 2020, the week of the UK lockdown, healthcare workers were enrolled and then followed up weekly for as long as 16 weeks. The library was obtained by 5' RACE. The data were produced on a NextSeq 500. Unique molecular identifiers were attached to individual cDNA molecules in the TCR library protocol so that sequencing error and PCR bias could be corrected. TCR alpha and beta chains were both sequenced, and the abundances of alpha and beta sequences in each sample were closely correlated with each other. Per the source publication's procedure: V gene, J gene and CDR3 annotation of TCR sequences was performed with Decombinator V4. Expanded TCRs were defined as changing significantly between any two time points under a Poisson model with p below 0.0001. TCR abundances were normalised to the total number of TCRs sequenced in each sample and reported as counts per million. TRAV1-2 paired with TRAJ12, TRAJ20 or TRAJ33 defined MAIT TCRs, while TRAV10 paired with TRAJ18 defined iNKT TCRs. A search of VDJdb, accessed on 1 November 2021, was run for TCRs annotated to CMV, EBV and SARS-CoV-2, with TCRs annotated for multiple antigens excluded. TCRdb cleaned the public reads at Q25 with fastp, built clones with MiXCR and kept in-frame beta chains. When rows share a CDR3 protein, they turn into one entry using the most common DNA and genes. Here the V and J calls rest on TCRdb's processing, not on the authors' analysis. This sample holds fewer than 60,000 distinct CDR3 sequences; approximately 10% were observed only once. Jointly, the top ten make up less than 15% of the sample.

This receptor was obtained from an adult who was a healthcare worker with PCR-confirmed SARS-CoV-2 infection or an uninfected control (not recorded which). The sequenced sample was whole blood. This chain joins TRBV7-6 to TRBJ1-3; the D gene is unclear. The CDR3 protein: CASSLYMAGNTIYF. The DNA sequence is TGTGCCAGCAGCTTGTATATGGCTGGAAACACCATATATTTT.